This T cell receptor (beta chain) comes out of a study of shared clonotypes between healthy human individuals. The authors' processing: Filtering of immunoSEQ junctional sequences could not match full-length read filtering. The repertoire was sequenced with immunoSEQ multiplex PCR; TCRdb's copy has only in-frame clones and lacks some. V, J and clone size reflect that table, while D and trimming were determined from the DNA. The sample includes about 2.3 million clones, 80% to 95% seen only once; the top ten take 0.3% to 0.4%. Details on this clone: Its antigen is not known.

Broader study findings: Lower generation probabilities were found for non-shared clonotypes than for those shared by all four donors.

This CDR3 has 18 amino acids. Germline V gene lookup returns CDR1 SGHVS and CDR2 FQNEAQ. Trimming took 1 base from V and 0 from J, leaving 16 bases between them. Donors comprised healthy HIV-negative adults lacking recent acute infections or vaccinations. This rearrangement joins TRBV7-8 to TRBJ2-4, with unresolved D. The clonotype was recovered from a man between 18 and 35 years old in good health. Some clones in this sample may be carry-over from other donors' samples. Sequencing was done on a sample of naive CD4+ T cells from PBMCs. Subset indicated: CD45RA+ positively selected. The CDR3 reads CASSLEGHPRLAKNIQYF. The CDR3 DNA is TGTGCCAGCAGCTTAGAGGGTCATCCAAGACTAGCCAAAAACATTCAGTACTTC.